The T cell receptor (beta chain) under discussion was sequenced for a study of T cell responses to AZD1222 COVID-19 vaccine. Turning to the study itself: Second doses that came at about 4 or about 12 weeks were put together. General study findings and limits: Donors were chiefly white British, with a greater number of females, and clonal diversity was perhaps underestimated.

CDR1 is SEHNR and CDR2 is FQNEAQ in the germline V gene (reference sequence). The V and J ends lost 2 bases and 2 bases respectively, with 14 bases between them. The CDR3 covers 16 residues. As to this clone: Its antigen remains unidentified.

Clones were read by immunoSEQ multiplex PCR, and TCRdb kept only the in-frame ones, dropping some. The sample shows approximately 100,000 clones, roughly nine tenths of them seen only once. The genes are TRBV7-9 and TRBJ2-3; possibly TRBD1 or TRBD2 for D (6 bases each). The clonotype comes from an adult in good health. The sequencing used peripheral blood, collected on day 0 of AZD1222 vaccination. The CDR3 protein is CASSLLRRGYTDTQYF. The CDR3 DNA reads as TGTGCCAGCAGCTTACTTAGGAGGGGGTACACAGATACGCAGTATTTT.